This T cell receptor (beta chain) came from a study of cytomegalovirus exposure and HLA in healthy donors. Findings and caveats of the study: Later analysis identified a missense DCLRE1C variant that was linked to TCR beta V- and J-gene trimming.

The primer mix had 60 Vbeta and 13 Jbeta primers. Only in-frame clones appear in the TCRdb table, and some are missing; sequencing was by immunoSEQ multiplex PCR. Across 77,000 or so clones, the top ten clones capture around 4.4% of the sample. Of note for this clone: Its target is unknown.

Losses at the gene ends were 4 bases for V and 7 bases for J; bases not matched to a gene: 9. CDR3 length equals 15 residues. CDR1 MNHEY and CDR2 SVGAGI come from the germline V gene. This sequence was found in a young man in good health and CMV-seronegative. The chain employs TRBV6-5 and TRBJ2-2, with TRBD2 matching 7 bases. Sequencing was carried out using PBMCs. This CDR3 is CASSLVGRVIGELFF. The DNA for the CDR3 is TGTGCCAGCAGTTTAGTAGGGAGGGTAATCGGGGAGCTGTTTTTT.